This TCR beta chain was identified during a study of radiotherapy plus CTLA-4 blockade in lung cancer. TCRdb's copy holds only in-frame clones and misses some; the assay was immunoSEQ multiplex PCR. The data show fewer than 50,000 clones, approximately 83% seen once. Study-wide points: Peripheral blood showed expansion of tumor-derived TCR clones after radiotherapy and ipilimumab.

Patients with chemo-refractory metastatic non-small-cell lung cancer received focal radiation plus CTLA-4 blockade with ipilimumab. The germline V gene has CDR1 MDHEN and CDR2 SYDVKM. This CDR3 comprises 11 residues. Trimming removed 6 bases from V and 8 bases from J, with 8 bases in between. About this clone itself: Its antigen is unidentified.

The clonotype was recovered from a human donor with non-small cell lung cancer whose response to radiotherapy plus ipilimumab could not be evaluated. This specimen consisted of peripheral blood, obtained from a patient treated with radiotherapy plus ipilimumab. The genes are TRBV28 and TRBJ2-1; no clear D. The CDR3 protein is CASRAMDEQFF. The CDR3, as DNA: TGTGCCAGCAGAGCTATGGATGAGCAGTTCTTC. The full variable domain, with the rest looked up from reference TRBV28 and TRBJ2-1, is DVKVTQSSRYLVKRTGEKVFLECVQDMDHENMFWYRQDPGLGLRLIYFSYDVKMKEKGDIPEGYSVSREKKERFSLILESASTNQTSMYLCASRAMDEQFFGPGTRLTVL.